This T cell receptor (beta chain) comes out of a study of cytomegalovirus exposure and HLA in healthy donors. The V gene end was trimmed by 2 bases and the J gene end by 2 bases; junction bases not matched to a gene: 4. The V gene's germline CDR1 is SGDLS and CDR2 YYNGEE. The CDR3 is 15 amino acids. PCR primers comprised 60 Vbeta and 13 Jbeta primers. TCRdb's copy holds only in-frame clones and misses some; the assay was immunoSEQ multiplex PCR. The sample carries 150,000 to 200,000 clones, 77% recorded once. This clone was counted a single time. The receptor comes from a woman in her twenties or thirties in good health and CMV-seronegative. The source material was PBMCs. The J gene is TRBJ1-3, the V gene TRBV9, with TRBD1 matching over 7 bases. The CDR3 here is CASSVDRVAGNTIYF. Here the CDR3 DNA reads TGTGCCAGCAGCGTCGACAGGGTCGCTGGAAACACCATATATTTT. The full variable domain, in which reference TRBV9 and TRBJ1-3 provide the parts outside the CDR3, is DSGVTQTPKHLITATGQRVTLRCSPRSGDLSVYWYQQSLDQGLQFLIQYYNGEERAKGNILERFSAQQFPDLHSELNLSSLELGDSALYFCASSVDRVAGNTIYFGEGSWLTVV.